These 26 T cell receptor beta chains came from one sample sequenced in a study of blood T cell repertoires in COVID-19. The table came from immunoSEQ multiplex PCR; TCRdb's copy has only in-frame clones and leaves some out. The table records around 250,000 clones, 85% to 90% of them present only once. Sequencing was done on a sample of PBMCs or T cells enriched from blood (not recorded which). These receptors were taken from a woman aged 25 to 39 who had recovered from COVID-19.

V gene TRBV11-1 combines with J gene TRBJ2-3; TRBD1 is a possible D gene (5 bases). Between the trimmed V and J ends, which lost 0 bases and 3 bases, there was a span of 13 bases. CDR3 length: 16 amino acids. In germline, CDR1 is SGHAT, CDR2 FQDESV (reference sequence). Written as DNA, the CDR3 is TGTGCCAGCAGCTTAGCGGCGCAGGGCTCGACAGATACGCAGTATTTT. Its translation is CASSLAAQGSTDTQYF.

The chain combines TRBV4-2 with TRBJ2-1, with D maybe TRBD2 (5 bases). This CDR3 is built from 14 residues. In germline, CDR1 is LGHNA, CDR2 YNFKEQ. Trimming took 0 bases from V and 10 from J, leaving 13 bases between them. The CDR3 loop is CASSQETNPREQFF. The CDR3 nucleotides read TGTGCCAGCAGCCAAGAGACTAACCCGAGGGAGCAGTTCTTC.

The J gene is TRBJ2-3, the V gene TRBV9, with TRBD2 identical over 12 bases. CDR1 is SGDLS and CDR2 is YYNGEE in the germline V gene. J gave up 5 bases and V 0 bases, and 7 bases lay outside the gene matches. The CDR3 sequence is 17 residues long. The CDR3 here is CASSVGVLAGGGDTQYF. As DNA, the CDR3 is TGTGCCAGCAGCGTAGGGGTACTAGCGGGAGGAGGAGATACGCAGTATTTT.

The CDR3, as DNA: TGTGCCAGCAGTACCCGACAGGGTCGGGTGGCACCCCTCCACTTT. Translated, it gives CASSTRQGRVAPLHF. The rearrangement links TRBV2 to TRBJ1-6; 7 nucleotides align to TRBD1. The CDR3 has 15 amino acids. Trimming cost V 5 bases and J 11 bases; bases outside gene matches: 12. The germline gives CDR1 SNHLY, CDR2 FYNNEI.

The V and J genes are TRBV25-1 and TRBJ1-1; possible D gene TRBD1, 6 bases. Germline CDR1 and CDR2: MGHDK and SYGVNS. There are 13 residues in the CDR3. V lost 4 bases and J lost 1, with 7 bases in between. In nucleotides, the CDR3 is TGTGCCAGCAGTGCGACAGGGAACACTGAAGCTTTCTTT. Protein product: CASSATGNTEAFF.

J is TRBJ1-1 and V is TRBV30; 7 bases are shared with TRBD1. The CDR3 covers 14 residues. Germline CDR1 and CDR2: GTSNPN and SVGIG (reference sequence). J was trimmed by 0 bases and V by 7 bases; bases with no gene match: 8. The CDR3 DNA sequence: TGTGCCTCGACTCCGGGACAGATGAACACTGAAGCTTTCTTT. It encodes CASTPGQMNTEAFF.

This clone appeared a single time. V gene TRBV27 combines with J gene TRBJ2-3; D is possibly TRBD1 (5 bases). CDR1 MNHEY and CDR2 SMNVEV come from the germline V gene (reference sequence). V dropped 6 bases and J dropped 1 base, with 17 bases sitting between them. There are 16 residues in the CDR3. The CDR3 DNA sequence: TGTGCCAGCAGCCAACTCAGGGTAATTGGCACAGATACGCAGTATTTT. Protein product: CASSQLRVIGTDTQYF.

The gene calls are TRBV14 and TRBJ2-1; maybe TRBD2 (6 bases). V was clipped by 5 bases and J by 9 bases, with 17 bases between them. The germline gives CDR1 SGHDN, CDR2 FVKESK. This CDR3 is built from 14 residues. CDR3 sequence (DNA): TGTGCCAGCAGCGCCCGGGACTTCCTTGGTGAGCAGTTCTTC. Encoded protein: CASSARDFLGEQFF.

The V call is TRBV7-3, the J call TRBJ1-1; 7 nucleotides line up with TRBD1. Per germline, CDR1 SGHTA and CDR2 FQGTGA. Trimming removed 5 bases from V and 4 bases from J; junction bases left unmatched: 10. The CDR3 spans 15 residues. The CDR3 nucleotides are TGTGCCAGCAGCCCGGGACAGAACTCTTTCACTGAAGCTTTCTTT. It encodes CASSPGQNSFTEAFF.

This chain links TRBV2 with TRBJ1-1; D is perhaps TRBD1 (6 bases). V lost 7 bases to trimming and J lost 5 bases, with 17 bases between them. The CDR3 has 14 amino acids. In germline, CDR1 is SNHLY, CDR2 FYNNEI. The CDR3 DNA reads TGTGCCAGCACCGCATCAGGGGTCGGGACTGAAGCTTTCTTT. The encoded protein is CASTASGVGTEAFF.

In its sample, this clone was seen a few times. This chain uses TRBV18 with TRBJ1-1; D is ambiguous. The germline V gene has CDR1 KGHSH and CDR2 LQKENI. V gave up 0 bases and J gave up 6 bases, with 11 bases separating them. The CDR3 is 14 residues long. The CDR3 DNA is TGTGCCAGCTCACCACCTGGGGAGACGGCTGAAGCTTTCTTT. Its translation is CASSPPGETAEAFF. The whole variable domain, filled in from reference TRBV18 and TRBJ1-1, reads NAGVMQNPRHLVRRRGQEARLRCSPMKGHSHVYWYRQLPEEGLKFMVYLQKENIIDESGMPKERFSAEFPKEGPSILRIQQVVRGDSAAYFCASSPPGETAEAFFGQGTRLTVV.

The CDR3 DNA follows: TGTGCCAGCAGCCCCCCCGGGAGTGCGAACACTGAAGCTTTCTTT. Translating gives CASSPPGSANTEAFF. The chain couples TRBV28 to TRBJ1-1, with no clear D. Germline loops: CDR1 MDHEN, CDR2 SYDVKM. CDR3 length equals 15 residues. Trimming took off 6 bases at V and 1 base at J, with 15 bases between the two ends.

The V call is TRBV3-1 (or the pseudogene TRBV3-2), the J call TRBJ2-6; weak D call: TRBD2 (5 bases). Per germline, CDR1 LGHDT and CDR2 YNNKEL (reference sequence). Trimming left V 6 bases short and J 0 bases short, with 15 bases between. The CDR3 runs 17 residues. CDR3 sequence: CASRLSRTSSGANVLTF. The CDR3 bases are TGTGCCAGCAGGCTATCCCGGACTTCCTCTGGGGCCAACGTCCTGACTTTC.

V and J are TRBV28 and TRBJ1-4; unclear D gene. Germline CDR1 and CDR2: MDHEN and SYDVKM. Trimming removed 7 bases at V and 7 bases at J, with 28 bases between. The CDR3 is made up of 18 amino acids. This chain's CDR3 is CASKPTPSAGISSEKLFF. DNA for the CDR3: TGTGCCAGCAAACCGACCCCGAGCGCCGGAATTTCAAGTGAAAAACTGTTTTTT.

The chain combines TRBV7-9 with TRBJ2-7; 9 bases map to TRBD1. V was pared by 4 bases and J by 5 bases, with 9 bases of the junction left unmatched. The CDR3 extends over 15 amino acids. The germline V gene has CDR1 SEHNR and CDR2 FQNEAQ (reference sequence). The CDR3 region is CASSYQGQGSHEQYF. CDR3 coding DNA: TGTGCCAGCAGCTACCAAGGACAGGGGTCCCACGAGCAGTACTTC.

J is TRBJ2-7 and V is TRBV21-1; TRBD1 was called by the table and not checked on the DNA. TRBV21-1 is designated a pseudogene. This CDR3 is built from 16 residues. The CDR3 DNA reads as TGTGCCAGCGCCTCGGGACAGGGGCCCTTCCCCTACGAGCAGTACTTC. Its protein is CASASGQGPFPYEQYF.

The sample holds a few counts of this clone. The chain joins TRBV28 to TRBJ1-1, with D unclear. The CDR3 has 10 residues. With 10 bases removed from V and 3 bases from J, the gap between germline ends came to 6 bases. CDR1 MDHEN and CDR2 SYDVKM come from the germline V gene. The CDR3 DNA sequence: TGTGCCATAGAACACACTGAAGCTTTCTTT. It codes for CAIEHTEAFF. Supplemented by reference TRBV28 and TRBJ1-1, the full variable domain reads DVKVTQSSRYLVKRTGEKVFLECVQDMDHENMFWYRQDPGLGLRLIYFSYDVKMKEKGDIPEGYSVSREKKERFSLILESASTNQTSMYLCAIEHTEAFFGQGTRLTVV.

This chain links TRBV6-4 with TRBJ2-2, with a tentative D call TRBD1 (7 bases). CDR1 and CDR2 from the germline V gene are MRHNA and SNTAGT. V was trimmed by 3 bases and J by 2 bases, leaving 10 bases between them. The CDR3 extends over 15 amino acids. The CDR3 DNA is TGTGCCAGCAGTGAGCAGGGGGGAAACACCGGGGAGCTGTTTTTT. Residues: CASSEQGGNTGELFF.

This CDR3 reads CASDGQLNTEAFF. The DNA of the CDR3 is TGTGCCAGCGACGGACAGCTGAACACTGAAGCTTTCTTT. This chain links TRBV6-5 with TRBJ1-1; a weak D match, TRBD1 (6 bases). The V and J ends lost 8 bases and 0 bases respectively, with 10 bases between them. Germline-derived CDR1 and CDR2 are MNHEY and SVGAGI. The CDR3 runs to 13 residues.

The gene calls are TRBV28 and TRBJ2-1; TRBD2 matches 12 bases. From germline, CDR1 is MDHEN and CDR2 SYDVKM. CDR3 size: 14 residues. With 6 bases clipped from V and 7 bases from J, the junction kept 4 bases outside the gene matches. CDR3 in amino acids: CASSSSGRVNEQFF. For the CDR3, the DNA is TGTGCCAGCAGCTCTAGCGGGAGGGTGAATGAGCAGTTCTTC. Variable domain in full (rest from reference TRBV28 and TRBJ2-1): DVKVTQSSRYLVKRTGEKVFLECVQDMDHENMFWYRQDPGLGLRLIYFSYDVKMKEKGDIPEGYSVSREKKERFSLILESASTNQTSMYLCASSSSGRVNEQFFGPGTRLTVL.

The chain combines TRBV18 with TRBJ2-1; 12 bases match TRBD2. Unmatched junction bases numbered 9, after V lost 8 bases and J lost 10 bases. This CDR3 has 14 residues. Germline values: CDR1 KGHSH, CDR2 LQKENI. The CDR3 DNA is TGTGCCAGCCGACCGGCTAGCGGGAGGGTAGAGCAGTTCTTC. Its protein is CASRPASGRVEQFF.

V and J are TRBV28 and TRBJ1-5; a possible D gene is TRBD1 (6 bases). CDR1 and CDR2 (germline): MDHEN, SYDVKM. This CDR3 region has 14 residues. Trimming shortened V by 5 bases and J by 6 bases, and 14 bases separated the two germline ends. CDR3 nucleotide sequence: TGTGCCAGCAGTCATAAGCCAGGGGTTCAGCCCCAGCATTTT. Translating gives CASSHKPGVQPQHF.

The rearrangement links TRBV28 to TRBJ2-7; 8 bases map to TRBD2. Unmatched junction bases numbered 12, after V lost 4 bases and J lost 7 bases. The CDR3 loop spans 15 amino acids. CDR1 is MDHEN, CDR2 SYDVKM, per germline. The CDR3 protein is CASSSPGLVMGEQYF. The CDR3 DNA reads as TGTGCCAGCAGTTCCCCGGGACTAGTAATGGGGGAGCAGTACTTC.

CDR3 nucleotide sequence: TGCGCCAGCAGCCCCCTATCCGCAGATACGCAGTATTTT. Its translation is CASSPLSADTQYF. The chain carries TRBV4-3 and TRBJ2-3; no definite D call. This CDR3 is 13 amino acids long. Trimming took off 4 bases at V and 4 bases at J, with 9 bases between the two ends. Per the germline V gene, CDR1 is LGHNA and CDR2 is YSLEER.

The rearrangement uses TRBV9 and TRBJ1-3; TRBD1 is a possible D gene (6 bases). The CDR3 extends over 18 amino acids. Trimming took off 0 bases at V and 4 bases at J, with 20 bases between the two ends. Germline CDR1 and CDR2: SGDLS and YYNGEE. CDR3 bases: TGTGCCAGCAGCGTAGACGGTTTGGGGGCAGGTACGGGAAACACCATATATTTT. This encodes CASSVDGLGAGTGNTIYF.

A single count supports this clone. This chain links TRBV27 with TRBJ2-1; possible D gene TRBD2, 5 bases. This CDR3 contains 12 residues. The V end was cut by 3 bases, the J end by 7 bases, with 7 bases between. Germline-derived CDR1 and CDR2 are MNHEY and SMNVEV (reference sequence). As DNA, the CDR3 is TGTGCCAGCAGTTTTCGGAGGAATGAGCAGTTCTTC. It yields the protein CASSFRRNEQFF.